These 12 T cell receptor beta chains were all obtained from the same sample, sequenced in a study of shared clonotypes between healthy human individuals. Assay used: immunoSEQ multiplex PCR; TCRdb lists only in-frame clones, some missing. The table shows approximately 2.1 million clones, with approximately 95% occurring only once. Sequencing input: naive CD4+ T cells from PBMCs. Regarding subset: CD45RA+ positively selected. The receptors here all came from a man aged 18-30 years in good health. Some clones in this sample may be carry-over from other donors' samples.

Only a few counts were recorded for this clone. This same CDR3 is encoded by further DNA sequences in the sample. This sequence joins TRBV5-1 and TRBJ1-1; D uncertain. The ends were cut back, 2 bases at V and 4 bases at J, with 6 bases in the middle. This CDR3 spans 12 amino acids. Germline V gives CDR1 SGHRS, CDR2 YFSETQ. The CDR3 loop is CASSLGSTEAFF. In DNA, the CDR3 is TGCGCCAGCAGCTTAGGAAGCACTGAAGCTTTCTTT.

The chain has TRBV7-9 and TRBJ2-5; 13 bases match TRBD2. Germline CDR1 reads SEHNR; CDR2 reads FQNEAQ (reference sequence). J was trimmed by 2 bases and V by 4 bases; bases with no gene match: 7. The CDR3 has 17 amino acids. CDR3 nucleotide sequence: TGTGCCAGCAGCTGGGGGACTAGCGGGATAATTCAAGAGACCCAGTACTTC. Translated, it gives CASSWGTSGIIQETQYF.

This chain joins TRBV2 and TRBJ1-1; perhaps TRBD1 as D (5 bases). This CDR3 contains 14 residues. Trimming took 4 bases from V and 5 from J, leaving 14 bases between them. Germline V gene sequence: CDR1 SNHLY, CDR2 FYNNEI. Written as DNA, the CDR3 is TGTGCCAGCAGTGTCCGGGGGGAGGGGACTGAAGCTTTCTTT. This sequence encodes CASSVRGEGTEAFF.

With respect to this clone: The identical CDR3 is also encoded by other nucleotide sequences in the sample. CDR3 loop: CASSPGLAADTQYF. CDR3 nucleotide sequence: TGCGCCAGCAGCCCAGGACTCGCGGCAGATACGCAGTATTTT. The chain carries TRBV5-1 and TRBJ2-3; D is perhaps TRBD2 (5 bases). V was shortened by 4 bases and J by 4 bases, with 13 bases between the two germline ends. CDR3 length: 14 residues. CDR1 is SGHRS, CDR2 YFSETQ, per germline.

The chain couples TRBV28 to TRBJ2-2, with 9 positions matching TRBD2. The CDR3 covers 16 residues. V was pared by 7 bases and J by 3 bases, with 9 bases of the junction left unmatched. Germline V gives CDR1 MDHEN, CDR2 SYDVKM. The CDR3 protein is CASKRTSAKDTGELFF. The CDR3, as DNA: TGTGCCAGCAAGAGGACTAGCGCGAAGGACACCGGGGAGCTGTTTTTT.

The genes are TRBV4-1 and TRBJ2-3; 9 bases fit TRBD1. Germline V gene data show CDR1 as MGHRA and CDR2 as YSYEKL. CDR3 length equals 16 residues. Trimming removed 0 bases from V and 5 bases from J; junction bases left unmatched: 6. This CDR3 reads CASSQEVGTGKDTQYF. DNA for the CDR3: TGCGCCAGCAGCCAAGAGGTCGGGACAGGGAAAGATACGCAGTATTTT.

The V gene is TRBV20-1, the J gene TRBJ1-1; D not resolved. There are 11 residues in the CDR3. V dropped 4 bases and J dropped 6 bases, with 9 bases sitting between them. CDR1 and CDR2 from the germline V gene are DFQATT and SNEGSKA (reference sequence). This CDR3 is CSAIGSAEAFF. The CDR3 nucleotides are TGCAGTGCTATTGGGTCCGCTGAAGCTTTCTTT.

The V and J genes are TRBV7-3 and TRBJ2-1; D is possibly TRBD2 (5 bases). Deletions cut 5 bases from V and 8 bases from J, with 16 bases between. Per germline, CDR1 SGHTA and CDR2 FQGTGA. CDR3 length equals 14 residues. The CDR3 reads CASSQAVASDEQFF. The CDR3 nucleotides are TGTGCCAGCAGCCAAGCGGTAGCCAGCGATGAGCAGTTCTTC.

The chain couples TRBV5-1 to TRBJ2-3; no firm D call. Germline V gene lookup returns CDR1 SGHRS and CDR2 YFSETQ. Deletions cut 8 bases from V and 0 bases from J, with 10 bases between. This CDR3 is 13 amino acids long. In DNA, the CDR3 is TGCGCCAGTCACCGTACTAGCACAGATACGCAGTATTTT. This translates into CASHRTSTDTQYF.

The gene calls are TRBV4-2 and TRBJ2-7; 12 bases match TRBD2. Unmatched junction bases numbered 13, after V lost 2 bases and J lost 2 bases. The CDR3 extends over 19 amino acids. Germline CDR1 LGHNA, CDR2 YNFKEQ. CDR3 bases: TGTGCCAGCAGCCAACCTCCGACTAGCGGGGGAAGACCACCCTACGAGCAGTACTTC. Amino acids: CASSQPPTSGGRPPYEQYF.

This chain links TRBV5-1 with TRBJ2-1; 9 bases agree with TRBD2. The germline V gene encodes CDR1 SGHRS and CDR2 YFSETQ. V lost 2 bases to trimming and J lost 5 bases; unmatched junction nucleotides: 5. The CDR3 has 15 amino acids. The CDR3 DNA is TGCGCCAGCAGCTTCGGACTAGCGACCCACAATGAGCAGTTCTTC. Protein: CASSFGLATHNEQFF.

V and J are TRBV11-2 and TRBJ1-6, with 7 nucleotides matching TRBD1. Per germline, CDR1 SGHAT and CDR2 FQNNGV. CDR3 length: 15 amino acids. J was trimmed by 7 bases and V by 5 bases; bases with no gene match: 8. The CDR3: CASSMEQGRNSPLHF. The CDR3 DNA reads TGTGCCAGCAGCATGGAACAGGGGAGGAATTCACCCCTCCACTTT.